This entry is about one T cell receptor beta chain. TCRdb redid the calling of the RT-PCR reads with MiXCR, one entry per CDR3 protein. The sample consists of about 57,000 distinct CDR3 sequences, about 14% of them appearing once. V gave up 7 bases and J gave up 3 bases; unmatched junction bases: 6. The CDR3 loop spans 15 amino acids. The sample originates from a study of patients and donors after allogeneic stem cell transplantation. V and J are TRBV12-3 or TRBV12-4 and TRBJ2-3; 11 bases align to TRBD2. The receptor was isolated from a human donor who was either an allogeneic HSCT recipient or a stem cell or donor lymphocyte infusion donor (not recorded which). It is not recorded whose cells these are; they may come from a transplant donor. Sample: blood, either unsorted or a sorted T cell fraction (not recorded which). CDR3 sequence (DNA): TGTGCCAGCACCTCCGGGACTAGCGGAACAGATACGCAGTATTTT. It is translated as CASTSGTSGTDTQYF.